The entry that follows covers one T cell receptor (beta chain) sequence. The antigen remains unidentified. These data belong to a study of cytomegalovirus exposure and HLA in healthy donors. Study-wide findings and caveats: Reports indicate that TCR beta sequences accurately predicted the HLA-A and HLA-B alleles of most subjects. According to a later analysis, most TCR beta chains associated with CMV appeared HLA-restricted. The number of N-insertions in an Asian-associated ancestry cluster was reportedly below the 666-donor mean in a later analysis.

Germline V gives CDR1 SGHRS, CDR2 YFSETQ. The germline V and J ends were trimmed by 4 bases and 7 bases, with 11 bases remaining between them. The CDR3 is 12 residues long. PCR employed 60 Vbeta and 13 Jbeta primers. The method was immunoSEQ multiplex PCR; TCRdb's version includes in-frame clones alone and lacks a portion of them. In the table there are over 150,000 clones, less than 85% of which are singletons. This chain connects TRBV5-1 to TRBJ1-2; possible D gene TRBD1, 5 bases. The TCR was taken from a man aged 40-55 years in good health and CMV-seronegative. The material sequenced was PBMCs. In DNA form, the CDR3 reads TGCGCCAGCAGCGGCAGGGTTAGTGGCTACACCTTC. Amino acid sequence: CASSGRVSGYTF. Drawing the rest from reference TRBV5-1 and TRBJ1-2, the complete variable domain is KAGVTQTPRYLIKTRGQQVTLSCSPISGHRSVSWYQQTPGQGLQFLFEYFSETQRNKGNFPGRFSGRQFSNSRSEMNVSTLELGDSALYLCASSGRVSGYTFGSGTRLTVV.